These 32 T cell receptor beta chains came from one sample sequenced in a study of blood T cell repertoires in COVID-19. Assay: immunoSEQ multiplex PCR; the TCRdb copy retains only in-frame clones and omits some. The table records roughly 190,000 clones, roughly 88% of them present only once. Source material: peripheral blood. The receptors were gathered from a woman aged 35 to 49 who had recovered from COVID-19.

CDR3 in DNA: TGTGCCAGCTCACCATGGGACAGGGGGCATGGGCAGTACTTC. Translating gives CASSPWDRGHGQYF. This chain joins TRBV18 and TRBJ2-7; 12 bases are shared with TRBD1. With 2 bases clipped from V and 9 bases from J, the junction kept 5 bases outside the gene matches. The CDR3 is made up of 14 amino acids. Germline-derived CDR1 and CDR2 are KGHSH and LQKENI.

The chain employs TRBV27 and TRBJ1-4, with 11 bases that match TRBD1. The CDR3 loop spans 15 amino acids. The V gene end was trimmed by 4 bases and the J gene end by 7 bases; junction bases not matched to a gene: 5. Germline CDR1 reads MNHEY; CDR2 reads SMNVEV (reference sequence). The CDR3 DNA reads as TGTGCCAGCAGTTGGACAGGGGGCGGTGGTGAAAAACTGTTTTTT. Translating gives CASSWTGGGGEKLFF.

The chain couples TRBV5-1 to TRBJ2-2; the match to TRBD1 covers 8 bases. CDR1 and CDR2 (germline): SGHRS, YFSETQ. V was pared by 4 bases and J by 1 base, with 6 bases of the junction left unmatched. The CDR3 contains 16 residues. This CDR3 reads CASSATGGLNTGELFF. In DNA form, the CDR3 reads TGCGCCAGCAGCGCCACAGGGGGATTGAACACCGGGGAGCTGTTTTTT.

This chain uses TRBV24-1 with TRBJ2-2, with 8 bases lining up with TRBD1. Germline loops: CDR1 KGHDR, CDR2 SFDVKD. The V gene end was trimmed by 4 bases and the J gene end by 0 bases; junction bases not matched to a gene: 6. There are 17 residues in the CDR3. Here the CDR3 reads CATSDTTGVANTGELFF. The CDR3 DNA reads as TGTGCCACCAGTGACACGACAGGGGTTGCGAACACCGGGGAGCTGTTTTTT.

The V gene is TRBV5-1, the J gene TRBJ2-7; D is undetermined. This CDR3 has 12 amino acids. V lost 0 bases, J lost 6 bases, and 7 bases lay in between. Germline CDR1 SGHRS, CDR2 YFSETQ. CDR3 bases: TGCGCCAGCAGCTTGGTTTCCGGCGAGCAGTACTTC. Translating it yields CASSLVSGEQYF.

For the CDR3, the DNA is TGTGCCAGAAGCTCACACAGGGGGCTCTTCGGGGACTATGGCTACACCTTC. Its translation: CARSSHRGLFGDYGYTF. The chain couples TRBV7-5 to TRBJ1-2; the D call of TRBD1 is as the table states it, not checked on the DNA. TRBV7-5 is classified as a pseudogene. The length of the CDR3 is 17 residues.

The chain joins TRBV28 to TRBJ2-7, with 13 bases aligning to TRBD2. Germline trimming cut 3 bases from V and 2 bases from J; bases unmatched to any gene: 1. The CDR3 contains 15 residues. Germline values: CDR1 MDHEN, CDR2 SYDVKM. The CDR3 DNA reads TGTGCCAGCAGTTTTACTAGCGGGAGGGCCTACGAGCAGTACTTC. Protein product: CASSFTSGRAYEQYF.

The V call is TRBV6-5, the J call TRBJ2-1; no clear D gene. Germline V CDR1 and CDR2: MNHEY, SVGAGI. The V gene lost 6 bases and the J gene lost 7 bases, with 7 bases spanning the gap. The CDR3 is 11 amino acids. The CDR3 loop reads CASRRANEQFF. Here the CDR3 DNA reads TGTGCCAGCAGAAGAGCGAATGAGCAGTTCTTC.

The chain links TRBV6-5 to TRBJ1-3; D not resolved. Per the germline V gene, CDR1 is MNHEY and CDR2 is SVGAGI. The length of the CDR3 is 15 residues. V was shortened by 2 bases and J by 1 base, with 9 bases between the two germline ends. The CDR3 region is CASSYTGGSGNTIYF. The CDR3, as DNA: TGTGCCAGCAGTTACACCGGAGGTTCTGGAAACACCATATATTTT.

The genes are TRBV2 and TRBJ2-3, with 8 bases fitting TRBD2. CDR3 length: 15 amino acids. V lost 3 bases to trimming and J lost 8 bases; unmatched junction nucleotides: 10. Germline-derived CDR1 and CDR2 are SNHLY and FYNNEI. CDR3 nucleotides: TGTGCCAGCAGTGAGGGGAGCGGGAGAATTGGTACGCAGTATTTT. Protein: CASSEGSGRIGTQYF.

The chain carries TRBV7-2 and TRBJ2-2, with 13 positions matching TRBD2. CDR3 length: 16 amino acids. Germline-derived CDR1 and CDR2 are SGHTA and FQGNSA. V lost 5 bases, J lost 5 bases, and 5 bases stayed unmatched. CDR3 sequence reads: CASSPGLAGITGELFF. Here the CDR3 DNA reads TGTGCCAGCAGCCCGGGACTAGCGGGAATAACCGGGGAGCTGTTTTTT.

This chain links TRBV19 with TRBJ1-5; 8 nucleotides line up with TRBD1. The CDR3 loop spans 15 amino acids. V lost 6 bases and J lost 1; bases outside the gene matches: 5. CDR1 is LNHDA, CDR2 SQIVND, per germline (reference sequence). The CDR3 sequence: CASRKDRASNQPQHF. DNA for the CDR3: TGTGCCAGTAGAAAGGACAGGGCGAGCAATCAGCCCCAGCATTTT. Full variable domain (rest looked up from reference TRBV19 and TRBJ1-5): DGGITQSPKYLFRKEGQNVTLSCEQNLNHDAMYWYRQDPGQGLRLIYYSQIVNDFQKGDIAEGYSVSREKKESFPLTVTSAQKNPTAFYLCASRKDRASNQPQHFGDGTRLSIL.

The V gene is TRBV11-2, the J gene TRBJ2-7, with TRBD2 matching over 8 bases. The CDR3 has 14 amino acids. V gave up 6 bases and J gave up 0 bases; unmatched junction bases: 4. Germline-derived CDR1 and CDR2 are SGHAT and FQNNGV. CDR3 DNA sequence: TGTGCCAGCAGTCCGGGACTAGTCTCCTACGAGCAGTACTTC. This codes for CASSPGLVSYEQYF.

The chain is built from TRBV25-1 and TRBJ2-7; D call uncertain. Trimming pared 6 bases from V and 0 bases from J, leaving 3 bases between. The germline V gene has CDR1 MGHDK and CDR2 SYGVNS. CDR3 length: 11 amino acids. For the CDR3, the DNA is TGTGCCAGCAGCCTCTCCTACGAGCAGTACTTC. Residues: CASSLSYEQYF.

The chain couples TRBV4-3 to TRBJ1-2; perhaps TRBD1 as D (5 bases). This CDR3 is built from 13 residues. CDR1 and CDR2 (germline): LGHNA, YSLEER. Between the trimmed V and J ends, which lost 2 bases and 8 bases, there was a span of 12 bases. The CDR3 region is CASSQQTGIGYTF. CDR3 sequence (DNA): TGCGCCAGCAGCCAACAAACAGGTATCGGCTACACCTTC.

This clone appeared a single time. The V gene is TRBV2, the J gene TRBJ2-1; the match to TRBD2 covers 9 bases. J was trimmed by 0 bases and V by 6 bases; bases with no gene match: 12. The germline V gene has CDR1 SNHLY and CDR2 FYNNEI. There are 18 residues in the CDR3. CDR3 DNA: TGTGCCAGCAGGCCGGGACTAGCTGGGATTAGCTCCTACAATGAGCAGTTCTTC. Protein: CASRPGLAGISSYNEQFF.

The rearrangement joins TRBV2 to TRBJ1-6, with D possibly being TRBD1 (5 bases). In germline, CDR1 is SNHLY, CDR2 FYNNEI. CDR3 length: 17 amino acids. Trimming removed 7 bases at V and 0 bases at J, with 16 bases between. The CDR3 region has the DNA TGTGCCAGCACGGAGACAGTCTTTAGCTCCTATAATTCACCCCTCCACTTT. This encodes CASTETVFSSYNSPLHF.

This clone has only one observation. The chain is built from TRBV10-3 and TRBJ2-3, with no clear D. V was shortened by 6 bases and J by 3 bases, with 10 bases between the two germline ends. This CDR3 contains 13 residues. Germline loops: CDR1 ENHRY, CDR2 SYGVKD. The CDR3 protein is CAIRVGATDTQYF. The CDR3 DNA reads as TGTGCCATCAGGGTGGGCGCAACAGATACGCAGTATTTT.

In its sample, this clone was seen a few times. The chain is built from TRBV9 and TRBJ1-3; no reliable D call. V lost 0 bases and J lost 4, with 5 bases in between. The CDR3 sequence is 13 residues long. From germline, CDR1 is SGDLS and CDR2 YYNGEE. The CDR3 DNA reads as TGTGCCAGCAGCGTAGGACAAGGAAACACCATATATTTT. Translated: CASSVGQGNTIYF.

V usage is TRBV9 and J usage is TRBJ2-1, with 7 nucleotides matching TRBD2. The V and J ends lost 3 bases and 9 bases, in that order; junction bases with no gene match: 9. The germline V gene has CDR1 SGDLS and CDR2 YYNGEE. This CDR3 has 14 residues. The CDR3 region is CASSGFEPGGEQFF. In DNA form, the CDR3 reads TGTGCCAGCAGCGGATTTGAGCCGGGAGGTGAGCAGTTCTTC.

The chain joins TRBV5-6 to TRBJ1-4, with TRBD1 matching 11 bases. The CDR3 extends over 17 amino acids. Germline-derived CDR1 and CDR2 are SGHDT and YYEEEE. V shed 4 bases, J shed 2 bases, and the junction held 7 bases outside the gene matches. The CDR3: CASSPPGQGGTNEKLFF. CDR3 DNA sequence: TGTGCCAGCAGCCCTCCGGGACAGGGGGGCACTAATGAAAAACTGTTTTTT.

This chain connects TRBV7-9 to TRBJ2-1; no firm D call. Germline V lookup: CDR1 SEHNR, CDR2 FQNEAQ (reference sequence). This CDR3 is built from 13 residues. With 5 bases removed from V and 4 bases from J, the gap between germline ends came to 9 bases. In nucleotides, the CDR3 is TGTGCCAGCAGCCCAACAGTTTACAATGAGCAGTTCTTC. It specifies CASSPTVYNEQFF.

The chain has TRBV3-1 (or the pseudogene TRBV3-2) and TRBJ1-5; 8 nucleotides agree with TRBD1. This CDR3 is 15 amino acids long. J lost 2 bases, V lost 5 bases, and 5 bases had no gene match. Germline values: CDR1 LGHDT, CDR2 YNNKEL (reference sequence). Here the CDR3 reads CASSSDRAGNQPQHF. The CDR3, as DNA: TGTGCCAGCAGCTCGGACAGGGCTGGCAATCAGCCCCAGCATTTT.

The chain is built from TRBV6-5 and TRBJ2-1; the D gene is possibly TRBD1 (6 bases). CDR3 length: 14 amino acids. Germline V lookup: CDR1 MNHEY, CDR2 SVGAGI. The ends were cut back, 6 bases at V and 6 bases at J, with 15 bases in the middle. Written as DNA, the CDR3 is TGTGCCAGCAGACAGGGACCTCTTTCCAATGAGCAGTTCTTC. Protein sequence: CASRQGPLSNEQFF.

This CDR3 is CASSPQGVSSPLHF. The DNA of the CDR3 is TGTGCCAGCAGCCCGCAGGGGGTTAGTTCACCCCTCCACTTT. The chain carries TRBV7-9 and TRBJ1-6; TRBD1 agrees at 7 bases. The CDR3 covers 14 residues. Trimming removed 5 bases from V and 9 bases from J; junction bases left unmatched: 7. CDR1 SEHNR and CDR2 FQNEAQ come from the germline V gene (reference sequence).

V usage is TRBV6-5 and J usage is TRBJ1-1; tentatively, D is TRBD1 (5 bases). CDR1 MNHEY and CDR2 SVGAGI come from the germline V gene. This CDR3 spans 14 amino acids. The V end lost 2 bases, the J end lost 4 bases, and 11 bases lay between the germline ends. CDR3 DNA: TGTGCCAGCAGTTACACCCAGGGTTCCACTGAAGCTTTCTTT. Encoded protein: CASSYTQGSTEAFF.

This rearrangement joins TRBV19 to TRBJ2-1, with TRBD1 as a possible D gene (5 bases). The CDR3 spans 15 residues. Trimming took 6 bases from V and 0 from J, leaving 12 bases between them. CDR1 LNHDA and CDR2 SQIVND come from the germline V gene (reference sequence). The CDR3 protein is CASRMDTSSYNEQFF. CDR3 DNA: TGTGCCAGTAGGATGGACACGAGCTCCTACAATGAGCAGTTCTTC. Combining the CDR3 with reference TRBV19 and TRBJ2-1 gives the whole variable domain DGGITQSPKYLFRKEGQNVTLSCEQNLNHDAMYWYRQDPGQGLRLIYYSQIVNDFQKGDIAEGYSVSREKKESFPLTVTSAQKNPTAFYLCASRMDTSSYNEQFFGPGTRLTVL.

The rearrangement joins TRBV24-1 to TRBJ2-3; D is ambiguous. Trimming left V 1 base short and J 6 bases short, with 7 bases between. CDR1 and CDR2 (germline): KGHDR, SFDVKD. This CDR3 has 13 amino acids. The CDR3 loop reads CATSDFDGDTQYF. DNA for the CDR3: TGTGCCACCAGTGATTTCGACGGGGATACGCAGTATTTT.

This chain connects TRBV3-1 (or the pseudogene TRBV3-2) to TRBJ1-3; TRBD1 matches 9 bases. The CDR3 loop spans 14 amino acids. V lost 3 bases, J lost 5 bases, and 2 bases stayed unmatched. In germline, CDR1 is LGHDT, CDR2 YNNKEL (reference sequence). This CDR3 reads CASSHGTGRNTIYF. For the CDR3, the DNA is TGTGCCAGCAGCCACGGGACAGGGCGAAACACCATATATTTT.

CDR3 sequence reads: CASGLVEESTEAFF. The CDR3 DNA is TGTGCTAGTGGTTTGGTAGAGGAGAGCACTGAAGCTTTCTTT. The chain recombines TRBV12-5 with TRBJ1-1; D is undetermined. The V end lost 0 bases, the J end lost 4 bases, and 9 bases lay between the germline ends. This CDR3 comprises 14 residues. Germline V lookup: CDR1 LGHNT, CDR2 FRNRAP.

The chain links TRBV28 to TRBJ2-4; D unresolved. This CDR3 is 14 amino acids long. V lost 2 bases, J lost 0 bases, and 5 bases lay in between. Germline V CDR1 and CDR2: MDHEN, SYDVKM. The CDR3 DNA sequence: TGTGCCAGCAGTTTAGGCCTAGCCAAAAACATTCAGTACTTC. This sequence encodes CASSLGLAKNIQYF.

The chain joins TRBV27 to TRBJ2-1; the match to TRBD1 covers 9 bases. J was trimmed by 6 bases and V by 5 bases; bases with no gene match: 5. Germline-derived CDR1 and CDR2 are MNHEY and SMNVEV (reference sequence). The length of the CDR3 is 14 residues. The CDR3 loop is CASSPGTGINEQFF. CDR3 DNA: TGTGCCAGCAGTCCGGGGACAGGGATCAATGAGCAGTTCTTC.